This T cell receptor (beta chain) was identified during a study of blood T cell repertoires in COVID-19. Method: immunoSEQ multiplex PCR; TCRdb's copy keeps in-frame clones and lacks some. The sample has over 250,000 clones; about 85% are singletons. CDR3 size: 16 residues. The V segment lost 6 bases and the J segment 6 bases; nucleotides outside the gene matches: 13. Per germline, CDR1 SGHTA and CDR2 FQGNSA. This clone has a single count. Grouping used clinical history reported by participants in a survey and questionnaire. Sequencing was done on a sample of PBMCs or T cells enriched from blood (not recorded which). The chain joins TRBV7-2 to TRBJ2-2, with TRBD2 identical over 7 bases. The source of this sequence is a woman in her fifties or sixties who had recovered from COVID-19. For the CDR3, the DNA is TGTGCCAGCAGATCCCCGGGGCGGGAGCCCCCCGGGGAGCTGTTTTTT. Residues: CASRSPGREPPGELFF. Full variable domain (remainder filled in from reference TRBV7-2 and TRBJ2-2): GAGVSQSPSNKVTEKGKDVELRCDPISGHTALYWYRQSLGQGLEFLIYFQGNSAPDKSGLPSDRFSAERTGGSVSTLTIQRTQQEDSAVYLCASRSPGREPPGELFFGEGSRLTVL.